This TCR beta chain stems from a study of blood T cell repertoires in COVID-19. Study in general: T cells, B-cell-depleted T cells, or PBMCs provided the cDNA or gDNA that served as material.

The CDR3 has 18 amino acids. Deletions cut 4 bases from V and 4 bases from J, with 24 bases between. Germline-derived CDR1 and CDR2 are SGDLS and YYNGEE. Original processing notes: Reference gene primer amplification in the assay estimated nucleated cell counts. The assay was immunoSEQ multiplex PCR, and TCRdb's table has in-frame clones only and misses some. The DNA gave D and trimming, while V, J and clone size come from that table. The sample holds 450,000 to 600,000 clones; around 90% are singletons and the top ten take about 0.65%. The receptor was derived from a woman between 18 and 29 years old who had recovered from COVID-19. This chain uses TRBV9 with TRBJ2-1, with a tentative D call TRBD1 (6 bases). The material sequenced was PBMCs or T cells enriched from blood (not recorded which). The CDR3 DNA is TGTGCCAGCAGCTCCCTTTCCGCCCAGGGACAAACATACAATGAGCAGTTCTTC. Translated: CASSSLSAQGQTYNEQFF.